This T cell receptor beta chain was captured by sequencing in a study of long-term antiretroviral therapy in people with HIV. Overall study: The oldest specimens predate the 2015 immediate-ART recommendation by about a decade. Overall study results and limits: Despite increasing after ART, diversity remained lower than that of transplant donor controls.

V lost 3 bases, J lost 10 bases, and 14 bases stayed unmatched. In germline, CDR1 is SGHAT, CDR2 FQNNGV. CDR3 length equals 16 residues. Donors each had at least one pre-ART PBMC sample and at least two post-ART ones. In each sample, about 0.95-10 million cryopreserved PBMC were present before DNA extraction. Details on this clone: The antigen remains unidentified.

Version v3.0 of the immunoSEQ assay ran at survey level. This table comes from immunoSEQ multiplex PCR, and its TCRdb copy is limited to in-frame clones, with some not included. Of about 21,000 clones in the sample, roughly 85% are singletons; the top ten hold about 9.4%. The V and J genes are TRBV11-2 and TRBJ2-5, with TRBD2 identical over 10 bases. The sequence derives from a woman aged 40-49 years with HIV. This material consisted of unsorted PBMCs, taken 4.1 years after starting antiretroviral therapy. The CDR3 nucleotides are TGTGCCAGCAGCTTTGGCGGGGGCCTAGCGGGAGTACGCCAGTACTTC. Its protein product is CASSFGGGLAGVRQYF. Full variable domain (missing parts from reference TRBV11-2 and TRBJ2-5): EAGVAQSPRYKIIEKRQSVAFWCNPISGHATLYWYQQILGQGPKLLIQFQNNGVVDDSQLPKDRFSAERLKGVDSTLKIQPAKLEDSAVYLCASSFGGGLAGVRQYFGPGTRLLVL.